The clone carrying this T cell receptor (beta chain) was counted only a few times. This record comes from a study of neoadjuvant anti-PD-1 for oral cavity cancer. This CDR3 region has 11 residues. Per the germline V gene, CDR1 is MNHEY and CDR2 is SVGAGI. Trimming stripped 7 bases from V and 5 bases from J, with 7 bases between. Time point denoted: after neoadjuvant nivolumab, at surgical resection. Patients were newly diagnosed with stage II-IVA oral cavity squamous cell carcinoma without prior systemic or radiation treatment. Sequencing used immunoSEQ multiplex PCR; TCRdb keeps in-frame clones, though not all of them. This table holds 14,000 to 15,000 clones, around 36% found once.

Sample: tumor tissue, taken after nivolumab (anti-PD-1) treatment. The sequence was collected from a person aged 35-79 years with oral cavity squamous cell carcinoma. V usage is TRBV6-5 and J usage is TRBJ2-3; D possibly corresponds to TRBD1 (5 bases). The CDR3 region is CASNQGDTQYF. The DNA of the CDR3 is TGTGCCAGCAATCAGGGAGATACGCAGTATTTT.